These 27 T cell receptor beta chains share one sample of origin, sequenced in a study of blood T cell repertoires in COVID-19 (dated by TCRdb to the early 2020s). Receptors were amplified or captured by the immunoSEQ multiplex PCR assay. This is the immuneACCESS table as TCRdb keeps it, with only in-frame sequences that have V and J called. A part of the clones is gone; compared with another copy, unresolved V genes explain less than half, and the rest is unexplained. This sample lists a few hundred thousand clones; approximately 90% were detected once. Clones ranked in the top ten supply 3.6% of the sample. The sequenced material came from peripheral blood. These receptors came from a man aged 18 to 29 with active or convalescent COVID-19.

The chain is built from TRBV19 and TRBJ1-5; maybe TRBD1 (6 bases). V lost 2 bases and J 7 bases, leaving 9 bases between the germline ends. Per germline, CDR1 LNHDA and CDR2 SQIVND (reference sequence). The CDR3 has 13 residues. CDR3 sequence (DNA): TGTGCCAGTAGTATAACAGGGAGACAGCCCCAGCATTTT. Amino acids: CASSITGRQPQHF.

The V gene is TRBV4-2, the J gene TRBJ2-1, with 9 bases aligning to TRBD2. The germline CDR1 and CDR2 sequences are LGHNA and YNFKEQ. The CDR3 runs to 16 residues. V lost 0 bases, J lost 5 bases, and 5 bases stayed unmatched. The CDR3 loop is CASSQESGRIHNEQFF. The CDR3 region has the DNA TGTGCCAGCAGCCAAGAAAGCGGGAGGATCCACAATGAGCAGTTCTTC.

CDR3 coding DNA: TGTGCTAGTGGTAAGCACAGGGGGCTGGAGACCCAGTACTTC. Translation: CASGKHRGLETQYF. The J gene is TRBJ2-5, the V gene TRBV12-5; 9 bases fit TRBD1. The CDR3 has 14 residues. Trimming cost V 5 bases and J 5 bases; bases outside gene matches: 6. CDR1 and CDR2 from the germline V gene are LGHNT and FRNRAP.

V and J are TRBV5-5 and TRBJ2-7; D unresolved. Trimming took 3 bases from V and 5 from J, leaving 21 bases between them. This CDR3 has 16 amino acids. Germline V gene data show CDR1 as SGHKS and CDR2 as YYEKEE (reference sequence). Here the CDR3 DNA reads TGTGCCAGCAGCTCTTCACTGTCAAGTTTCGATCACGAGCAGTACTTC. The encoded protein is CASSSSLSSFDHEQYF.

This clone occurred once. V is TRBV9 and J is TRBJ1-5; 7 positions agree with TRBD1. The V gene end was trimmed by 5 bases and the J gene end by 3 bases; junction bases not matched to a gene: 5. The germline gives CDR1 SGDLS, CDR2 YYNGEE. The CDR3 has 14 residues. Written as DNA, the CDR3 is TGTGCCAGCAGTCGACAGGGTAACAATCAGCCCCAGCATTTT. Its protein product is CASSRQGNNQPQHF.

CDR3 in amino acids: CAWSGGFGYEQYF. CDR3 DNA: TGTGCCTGGAGCGGGGGGTTTGGCTACGAGCAGTACTTC. The chain is built from TRBV30 and TRBJ2-7, with TRBD2 matching over 7 bases. CDR1 and CDR2 from the germline V gene are GTSNPN and SVGIG (reference sequence). V was pared by 3 bases and J by 3 bases, with 5 bases of the junction left unmatched. This CDR3 is 13 amino acids long. Full variable domain (outside the CDR3, taken from reference TRBV30 and TRBJ2-7): SQTIHQWPATLVQPVGSPLSLECTVEGTSNPNLYWYRQAAGRGLQLLFYSVGIGQISSEVPQNLSASRPQDRQFILSSKKLLLSDSGFYLCAWSGGFGYEQYFGPGTRLTVT.

The V call is TRBV18, the J call TRBJ1-5, with a tentative D call TRBD1 (6 bases). Germline loops: CDR1 KGHSH, CDR2 LQKENI. The CDR3 runs 14 residues. Trimming cost V 4 bases and J 5 bases, with 12 bases left between them. The CDR3 spells CASSLPGGDQPQHF. CDR3 sequence (DNA): TGTGCCAGCTCACTCCCGGGGGGCGATCAGCCCCAGCATTTT.

This clone showed up just a few times. This rearrangement joins TRBV5-4 to TRBJ2-7; a weak D match, TRBD2 (6 bases). The CDR3 is made up of 16 amino acids. Trimming removed 3 bases at V and 2 bases at J, with 18 bases between. Germline V CDR1 and CDR2: SGHNT, YYREEE (reference sequence). The CDR3 DNA follows: TGTGCCAGCAGCTCCCCCGGGGACTTACCGACCTACGAGCAGTACTTC. It translates to CASSSPGDLPTYEQYF.

The chain recombines TRBV6-5 with TRBJ2-5, with D possibly TRBD2 on 6 matching bases. CDR1 is MNHEY and CDR2 is SVGAGI in the germline V gene. V was pared by 6 bases and J by 4 bases, with 12 bases between. The CDR3 is 13 residues long. The chain's CDR3 is CASSQGLIETQYF. The CDR3 DNA reads as TGTGCCAGCAGCCAGGGACTTATAGAGACCCAGTACTTC.

This chain uses TRBV19 with TRBJ2-4; no clear D gene. Germline V gene lookup returns CDR1 LNHDA and CDR2 SQIVND (reference sequence). Trimming took off 5 bases at V and 5 bases at J, with 16 bases between the two ends. This CDR3 has 15 amino acids. The CDR3 DNA follows: TGTGCCAGTAGTTCGGTAGCAATAACCGAAAACATTCAGTACTTC. Translating gives CASSSVAITENIQYF.

This chain connects TRBV27 to TRBJ2-2; D is unresolved. CDR3 length: 15 amino acids. Germline V gene sequence: CDR1 MNHEY, CDR2 SMNVEV (reference sequence). The V end was cut by 2 bases, the J end by 4 bases, with 11 bases between. CDR3 protein: CASSLIAGFTGELFF. CDR3 in DNA: TGTGCCAGCAGTTTAATCGCCGGGTTCACCGGGGAGCTGTTTTTT.

The chain recombines TRBV18 with TRBJ2-5; 10 nucleotides align to TRBD2. The V gene's germline CDR1 is KGHSH and CDR2 LQKENI. The CDR3 is 15 residues long. V dropped 4 bases and J dropped 5; count of bases not matched to a gene: 7. The CDR3 region has the DNA TGTGCCAGCTCACTTCTAGCGGGGGCCGAGGAGACCCAGTACTTC. Protein product: CASSLLAGAEETQYF.

The chain carries TRBV7-9 and TRBJ2-5, with 7 positions matching TRBD2. J lost 0 bases, V lost 7 bases, and 11 bases had no gene match. Germline V gene lookup returns CDR1 SEHNR and CDR2 FQNEAQ (reference sequence). There are 16 residues in the CDR3. The CDR3 coding sequence is TGTGCCAGCATACGCTATGCGGGAGTTTACCAAGAGACCCAGTACTTC. Protein sequence: CASIRYAGVYQETQYF.

The V and J genes are TRBV9 and TRBJ2-5, with D possibly matching TRBD2 (5 bases). The V gene lost 0 bases and the J gene lost 5 bases, with 17 bases spanning the gap. In germline, CDR1 is SGDLS, CDR2 YYNGEE. This CDR3 has 16 residues. The chain's CDR3 is CASSVGGRSTGETQYF. In DNA, the CDR3 is TGTGCCAGCAGCGTAGGTGGCAGATCAACGGGGGAGACCCAGTACTTC.

The chain combines TRBV4-2 with TRBJ2-1; 10 nucleotides align to TRBD2. CDR3 length equals 15 residues. Trimming cost V 4 bases and J 8 bases; bases outside gene matches: 8. The V gene's germline CDR1 is LGHNA and CDR2 YNFKEQ. The CDR3 DNA reads as TGTGCCAGCAGCCCTCCTAGCGGGAGTACATATGAGCAGTTCTTC. Translation: CASSPPSGSTYEQFF.

V usage is TRBV30 and J usage is TRBJ2-7; TRBD2 is a possible D gene (5 bases). Germline V gives CDR1 GTSNPN, CDR2 SVGIG (reference sequence). The CDR3 sequence is 12 residues long. The V end was cut by 2 bases, the J end by 2 bases, with 7 bases between. CDR3 sequence reads: CAWSWGAYEQYF. The DNA for the CDR3 is TGTGCCTGGAGTTGGGGAGCCTACGAGCAGTACTTC.

The V and J genes are TRBV2 and TRBJ2-7, with TRBD2 identical over 7 bases. Germline trimming cut 7 bases from V and 2 bases from J; bases unmatched to any gene: 8. The germline gives CDR1 SNHLY, CDR2 FYNNEI. The length of the CDR3 is 14 residues. The CDR3 coding sequence is TGTGCCAGCATGCGGCTAGCGGATACCTACGAGCAGTACTTC. This translates into CASMRLADTYEQYF.

This clone came up a few times. The J gene is TRBJ1-3, the V gene TRBV30; D not certain. This CDR3 has 15 amino acids. CDR1 is GTSNPN, CDR2 SVGIG, per germline (reference sequence). V was cut by 0 bases and J by 3 bases, with 12 bases left in between. DNA of the CDR3: TGTGCCTGGAGTGTACGGAGGAGTCGTGGAAACACCATATATTTT. Protein: CAWSVRRSRGNTIYF.

The J gene is TRBJ1-1, the V gene TRBV6-5, with a tentative D call TRBD1 (5 bases). Trimming stripped 9 bases from V and 0 bases from J, with 17 bases between. The CDR3 runs to 15 residues. Germline V CDR1 and CDR2: MNHEY, SVGAGI. CDR3 sequence reads: CASVGPRAVNTEAFF. CDR3 in DNA: TGTGCCAGTGTAGGGCCCAGGGCTGTGAACACTGAAGCTTTCTTT.

The chain recombines TRBV2 with TRBJ1-5; D not resolved. V shed 3 bases and J shed 8 bases, with 14 bases lying between them. The CDR3 length is 14 residues. Germline CDR1 and CDR2: SNHLY and FYNNEI. In DNA, the CDR3 is TGTGCCAGCAGTGACTCGACCGCAGGTGAGCCCCAGCATTTT. Translating gives CASSDSTAGEPQHF.

CDR3 nucleotide sequence: TGTGCCAGCAGCCCCCGGGGGGGGGCCGGACAGTACTTC. It translates to CASSPRGGAGQYF. The V gene is TRBV9, the J gene TRBJ2-7, with 8 nucleotides matching TRBD2. With 4 bases clipped from V and 10 bases from J, the junction kept 10 bases outside the gene matches. Germline loops: CDR1 SGDLS, CDR2 YYNGEE. CDR3 size: 13 residues.

This clone was observed once. The V and J genes are TRBV13 and TRBJ1-2, with 7 positions matching TRBD1. With V trimmed by 5 bases and J by 6 bases, 12 bases remained unmatched. This CDR3 is built from 15 residues. Germline CDR1 is PRHDT and CDR2 is FYEKMQ (reference sequence). The CDR3 here is CASSNTQGERDGYTF. The CDR3 DNA reads as TGTGCCAGCAGCAATACTCAGGGGGAGAGGGATGGCTACACCTTC.

The chain recombines TRBV28 with TRBJ1-5; 8 bases fit TRBD1. There are 15 residues in the CDR3. The trim removed 7 bases at V and 4 bases at J, leaving 9 bases unmatched. Germline-derived CDR1 and CDR2 are MDHEN and SYDVKM. The CDR3 reads CASNSGGRYNQPQHF. In DNA, the CDR3 is TGTGCCAGCAACTCAGGGGGCCGTTATAATCAGCCCCAGCATTTT.

The V call is TRBV20-1, the J call TRBJ2-1, with 9 positions matching TRBD2. Germline values: CDR1 DFQATT, CDR2 SNEGSKA (reference sequence). The CDR3 length is 14 residues. V lost 3 bases and J lost 7; bases outside the gene matches: 7. The CDR3 DNA reads as TGCAGTGCTAGTCTGGCGGGAGGGCCGAATGAGCAGTTCTTC. This encodes CSASLAGGPNEQFF.

This rearrangement joins TRBV15 to TRBJ1-3; D is ambiguous. V was cut by 5 bases and J by 3 bases, with 2 bases left in between. Germline CDR1 LNHNV, CDR2 YYDKDF (reference sequence). The CDR3 extends over 11 amino acids. DNA for the CDR3: TGTGCCACCAGCTATGGAAACACCATATATTTT. This translates into CATSYGNTIYF.

This clone is a singleton in its sample. The chain has TRBV9 and TRBJ2-2; possible D gene TRBD2, 6 bases. V was trimmed by 3 bases and J by 1 base, leaving 13 bases between them. In germline, CDR1 is SGDLS, CDR2 YYNGEE. The CDR3 has 16 residues. CDR3 DNA sequence: TGTGCCAGCAGCGCACCCGGGACTGGGAACACCGGGGAGCTGTTTTTT. It specifies CASSAPGTGNTGELFF.

This clone has only a few counts. V is TRBV2 and J is TRBJ1-5, with D uncertain. The V gene's germline CDR1 is SNHLY and CDR2 FYNNEI. This CDR3 has 13 amino acids. The V gene lost 8 bases and the J gene lost 7 bases, with 15 bases spanning the gap. The CDR3 sequence: CASHRGGKQPQHF. DNA for the CDR3: TGTGCCAGCCACCGGGGAGGGAAACAGCCCCAGCATTTT.